Each of the 23 T cell receptor beta chains below was sequenced from the same sample in a study of blood T cell repertoires in COVID-19 (dated by TCRdb to the early 2020s). The library was prepared using the immunoSEQ multiplex PCR assay. The table comes from immuneACCESS by way of TCRdb, which keeps in-frame sequences with V and J called. Part of the clones is missing from these tables; in studies checked, under half for an unresolved V gene and the rest for unknown reasons. Across this sample there are 87,000 or so clones, with about 90% seen only once. 11% of the sample goes to the ten largest clones. The sequenced material came from peripheral blood. Receptors originate from a man aged 80 or over with acute or convalescent COVID-19.

The V gene is TRBV7-2, the J gene TRBJ1-1; D uncertain. This CDR3 is built from 16 residues. From germline, CDR1 is SGHTA and CDR2 FQGNSA. Trimming removed 4 bases at V and 5 bases at J, with 20 bases between. CDR3 DNA: TGTGCCAGCAGCTACGGCTTCGGGAGGTTAGGGACTGAAGCTTTCTTT. This gives the protein CASSYGFGRLGTEAFF.

The rearrangement uses TRBV7-2 and TRBJ1-3; D might be TRBD1 (6 bases). Germline V gives CDR1 SGHTA, CDR2 FQGNSA. Between the trimmed V and J ends, which lost 4 bases and 1 base, there was a span of 14 bases. The CDR3 has 16 residues. The CDR3 nucleotides read TGTGCCAGCAGCTCGGGGGGCCCAGGGTCTGGAAACACCATATATTTT. It yields the protein CASSSGGPGSGNTIYF.

The chain joins TRBV10-3 to TRBJ1-1; 7 bases are a match to TRBD1. The CDR3 has 13 residues. The V gene end was trimmed by 6 bases and the J gene end by 6 bases; junction bases not matched to a gene: 7. Germline-derived CDR1 and CDR2 are ENHRY and SYGVKD. The CDR3 sequence is CAIRPDRDSEAFF. CDR3 bases: TGTGCCATCAGGCCTGACAGGGACTCTGAAGCTTTCTTT.

The rearrangement uses TRBV5-1 and TRBJ1-5, with TRBD1 matching over 7 bases. This CDR3 region has 15 residues. Germline-derived CDR1 and CDR2 are SGHRS and YFSETQ. After removal of 1 base from V and 0 bases from J, the junction contained 1 base not matched to a gene. CDR3: CASSLTGDSNQPQHF. The CDR3, as DNA: TGCGCCAGCAGCTTGACAGGGGATAGCAATCAGCCCCAGCATTTT.

This rearrangement joins TRBV19 to TRBJ1-4, with 7 bases fitting TRBD1. Trimming at V came to 6 bases and at J to 7 bases, leaving 5 bases not matched to a gene. Germline loops: CDR1 LNHDA, CDR2 SQIVND (reference sequence). The CDR3 has 13 amino acids. CDR3 DNA: TGTGCCAGTAGGACAGGGCAGGGTGAAAAACTGTTTTTT. Translated: CASRTGQGEKLFF.

This clone was recorded only once. The chain couples TRBV18 to TRBJ2-1, with 8 bases aligning to TRBD2. Losses at the gene ends were 0 bases for V and 8 bases for J; bases not matched to a gene: 3. The CDR3 spans 14 residues. CDR1 is KGHSH, CDR2 LQKENI, per germline. CDR3 bases: TGTGCCAGCTCACCACCCGGGAGGGCACATGAGCAGTTCTTC. Protein product: CASSPPGRAHEQFF.

The V and J genes are TRBV3-1 (or the pseudogene TRBV3-2) and TRBJ2-3; 8 bases fit TRBD2. The germline V gene has CDR1 LGHDT and CDR2 YNNKEL (reference sequence). The CDR3 totals 15 residues. J gave up 4 bases and V 6 bases, and 9 bases lay outside the gene matches. The CDR3 protein is CASRVSGGAADTQYF. The CDR3 nucleotides are TGTGCCAGCAGAGTATCCGGGGGGGCCGCAGATACGCAGTATTTT.

V usage is TRBV7-3 and J usage is TRBJ1-1; weak D call: TRBD1 (6 bases). Looked up from germline, CDR1 is SGHTA and CDR2 is FQGTGA. V lost 5 bases and J 2 bases, leaving 12 bases between the germline ends. CDR3 length: 14 amino acids. CDR3 region: CASSPGHLNTEAFF. The CDR3 DNA follows: TGTGCCAGCAGCCCGGGACACCTAAACACTGAAGCTTTCTTT.

The chain is built from TRBV27 and TRBJ1-4; maybe TRBD1 (5 bases). Trimming took 4 bases from V and 8 from J, leaving 17 bases between them. Germline CDR1 reads MNHEY; CDR2 reads SMNVEV (reference sequence). The CDR3 contains 15 residues. This chain's CDR3 is CASSSSTGVGEKLFF. The CDR3 DNA is TGTGCCAGCAGTTCCTCTACGGGGGTTGGGGAAAAACTGTTTTTT.

This clone was counted a single time. CDR3 coding DNA: TGTGCCAGCAGCTTAGATCGGGAAACAGATACGCAGTATTTT. This sequence encodes CASSLDRETDTQYF. The gene calls are TRBV11-2 and TRBJ2-3; possible D gene TRBD2, 5 bases. The CDR3 has 14 amino acids. Germline CDR1 SGHAT, CDR2 FQNNGV. The germline V and J ends were trimmed by 0 bases and 3 bases, with 7 bases remaining between them.

The chain joins TRBV2 to TRBJ1-4, with 7 bases matching TRBD1. The CDR3 has 11 amino acids. V lost 6 bases and J lost 12; bases outside the gene matches: 4. Per the germline V gene, CDR1 is SNHLY and CDR2 is FYNNEI. The DNA of the CDR3 is TGTGCCAGCAGGGCCGGACAGGAACTGTTTTTT. This gives the protein CASRAGQELFF. The variable domain in full, with the rest retrieved from reference TRBV2 and TRBJ1-4, is EPEVTQTPSHQVTQMGQEVILRCVPISNHLYFYWYRQILGQKVEFLVSFYNNEISEKSEIFDDQFSVERPDGSNFTLKIRSTKLEDSAMYFCASRAGQELFFGSGTQLSVL.

The V and J genes are TRBV7-2 and TRBJ2-7, with D perhaps matching TRBD2 (5 bases). The germline V gene has CDR1 SGHTA and CDR2 FQGNSA. The CDR3 is 14 amino acids. Deletions cut 1 base from V and 2 bases from J, with 9 bases between. CDR3 region: CASSLGGSAYEQYF. DNA for the CDR3: TGTGCCAGCAGCTTAGGAGGGTCGGCCTACGAGCAGTACTTC.

The V and J genes are TRBV11-2 and TRBJ1-6, with TRBD1 as a possible D gene (6 bases). V was pared by 0 bases and J by 10 bases, with 19 bases between. CDR1 and CDR2 from the germline V gene are SGHAT and FQNNGV. CDR3 length: 17 residues. The CDR3 DNA sequence: TGTGCCAGCAGCTTAGATCGCCCAGGGGCCCCAAGGTCACCCCTCCACTTT. Translated, it gives CASSLDRPGAPRSPLHF.

The CDR3, as DNA: TGTGCCAGCAGCTTAGCGGAGCGGGGGGGCACAGATACGCAGTATTTT. It yields the protein CASSLAERGGTDTQYF. The V and J genes are TRBV7-8 and TRBJ2-3; 9 bases map to TRBD2. V shed 0 bases and J 1 base; nucleotides not matched to a gene: 2. Germline lookup yields CDR1 SGHVS and CDR2 FQNEAQ. The CDR3 has 16 amino acids. The full variable domain, rest sourced from reference TRBV7-8 and TRBJ2-3, is GAGVSQSPRYKVAKRGQDVALRCDPISGHVSLFWYQQALGQGPEFLTYFQNEAQLDKSGLPSDRFFAERPEGSVSTLKIQRTQQEDSAVYLCASSLAERGGTDTQYFGPGTRLTVL.

The chain recombines TRBV9 with TRBJ2-3; TRBD2 agrees at 7 bases. The trim removed 0 bases at V and 1 base at J, leaving 8 bases unmatched. Germline values: CDR1 SGDLS, CDR2 YYNGEE. The CDR3 sequence is 17 residues long. This CDR3 reads CASSVGPSGGGTDTQYF. The DNA for the CDR3 is TGTGCCAGCAGCGTAGGGCCTAGTGGGGGGGGCACAGATACGCAGTATTTT.

The count of this clone is one. The chain employs TRBV21-1 and TRBJ2-2; TRBD1, the D gene given by the table, was not confirmed from the DNA. TRBV21-1 is described as a pseudogene. The CDR3 contains 17 residues. CDR3 coding DNA: TGTGCCAGCAGCAAAGCGCTTTTGTCAGGGGGCGCCGGGGAGCTGTTTTTT. Its protein product is CASSKALLSGGAGELFF.

The chain couples TRBV28 to TRBJ1-1; perhaps TRBD1 as D (5 bases). Germline V CDR1 and CDR2: MDHEN, SYDVKM. V dropped 3 bases and J dropped 5 bases, with 16 bases sitting between them. The length of the CDR3 is 15 residues. The CDR3, as DNA: TGTGCCAGCAGTTTGGGGTGGGCGGAGGGGACTGAAGCTTTCTTT. The encoded protein is CASSLGWAEGTEAFF.

This chain uses TRBV7-3 with TRBJ2-2; 9 nucleotides agree with TRBD1. Germline lookup yields CDR1 SGHTA and CDR2 FQGTGA. CDR3 size: 15 residues. V dropped 5 bases and J dropped 6; count of bases not matched to a gene: 7. The CDR3 loop is CASSDPGQGPGELFF. The CDR3 DNA is TGTGCCAGCAGCGATCCGGGACAGGGTCCCGGGGAGCTGTTTTTT.

This clone has a single count. J is TRBJ2-5 and V is TRBV2, with 15 positions matching TRBD2. Germline lookup yields CDR1 SNHLY and CDR2 FYNNEI. The CDR3 sequence is 16 residues long. The J segment lost 5 bases and the V segment lost 10 bases, leaving 11 bases of the junction unmatched. The CDR3 region is CAISGLAGGVAETQYF. CDR3 nucleotide sequence: TGTGCCATTTCTGGACTAGCGGGAGGGGTTGCGGAGACCCAGTACTTC.

This chain connects TRBV5-4 to TRBJ2-2; 7 nucleotides match TRBD1. With V trimmed by 4 bases and J by 1 base, 7 bases remained unmatched. The V gene's germline CDR1 is SGHNT and CDR2 YYREEE (reference sequence). The CDR3 is 16 residues long. CDR3 nucleotide sequence: TGTGCCAGCAGCCCGAGGACAGGCGTGAACACCGGGGAGCTGTTTTTT. This gives the protein CASSPRTGVNTGELFF.

Comments on this clone: The junction shows a germline mismatch at one end, possibly a read error. The chain has TRBV4-1 and TRBJ2-3; D ambiguous. Germline V gene data show CDR1 as MGHRA and CDR2 as YSYEKL. The CDR3 has 12 residues. The CDR3: CASSQEVGDSTF. The DNA of the CDR3 is TGCGCCAGCAGCCAAGAGGTAGGAGACTCCACTTTT.

Here the CDR3 reads CASSPQGAIANEKLFF. CDR3 bases: TGTGCCAGTAGCCCACAGGGAGCTATAGCTAATGAAAAACTGTTTTTT. The rearrangement links TRBV19 to TRBJ1-4, with D maybe TRBD1 (6 bases). V was cut by 6 bases and J by 3 bases, with 17 bases left in between. This CDR3 has 16 amino acids. Per the germline V gene, CDR1 is LNHDA and CDR2 is SQIVND (reference sequence).

This chain connects TRBV7-2 to TRBJ2-3; 10 bases fit TRBD2. This CDR3 contains 16 residues. Germline V CDR1 and CDR2: SGHTA, FQGNSA. With 1 base clipped from V and 2 bases from J, the junction kept 3 bases outside the gene matches. In DNA, the CDR3 is TGTGCCAGCAGCTTAGAAGCGGGGGGGATCACAGATACGCAGTATTTT. Encoded protein: CASSLEAGGITDTQYF.